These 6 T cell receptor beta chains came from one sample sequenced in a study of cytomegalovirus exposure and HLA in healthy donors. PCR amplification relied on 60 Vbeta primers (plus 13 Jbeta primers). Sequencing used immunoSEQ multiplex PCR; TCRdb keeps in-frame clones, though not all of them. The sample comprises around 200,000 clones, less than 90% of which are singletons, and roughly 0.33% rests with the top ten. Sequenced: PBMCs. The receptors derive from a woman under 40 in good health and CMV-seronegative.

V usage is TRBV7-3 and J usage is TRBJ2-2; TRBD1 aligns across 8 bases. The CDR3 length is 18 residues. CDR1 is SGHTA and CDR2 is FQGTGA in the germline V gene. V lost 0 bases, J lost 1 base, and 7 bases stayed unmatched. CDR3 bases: TGTGCCAGCAGCTTAACCCAGACAGGGGTCGGGAACACCGGGGAGCTGTTTTTT. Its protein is CASSLTQTGVGNTGELFF.

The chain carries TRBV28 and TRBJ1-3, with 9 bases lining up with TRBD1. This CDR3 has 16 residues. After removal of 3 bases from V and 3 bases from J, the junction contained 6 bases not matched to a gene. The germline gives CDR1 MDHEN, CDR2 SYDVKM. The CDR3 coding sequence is TGTGCCAGCAGTTTGGCGGGACAGGGATATGGAAACACCATATATTTT. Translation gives CASSLAGQGYGNTIYF.

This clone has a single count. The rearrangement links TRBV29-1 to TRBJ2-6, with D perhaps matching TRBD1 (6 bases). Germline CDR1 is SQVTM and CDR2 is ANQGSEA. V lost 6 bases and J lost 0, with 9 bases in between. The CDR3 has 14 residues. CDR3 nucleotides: TGCAGCGTGGGGGCGTCCTCTGGGGCCAACGTCCTGACTTTC. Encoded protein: CSVGASSGANVLTF.

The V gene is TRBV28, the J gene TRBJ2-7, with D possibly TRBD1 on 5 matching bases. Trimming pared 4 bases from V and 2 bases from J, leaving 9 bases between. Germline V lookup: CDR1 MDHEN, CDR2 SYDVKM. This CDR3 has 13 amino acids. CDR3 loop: CASSSRAPYEQYF. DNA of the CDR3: TGTGCCAGCAGTTCCAGGGCCCCCTACGAGCAGTACTTC. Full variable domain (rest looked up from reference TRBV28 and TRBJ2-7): DVKVTQSSRYLVKRTGEKVFLECVQDMDHENMFWYRQDPGLGLRLIYFSYDVKMKEKGDIPEGYSVSREKKERFSLILESASTNQTSMYLCASSSRAPYEQYFGPGTRLTVT.

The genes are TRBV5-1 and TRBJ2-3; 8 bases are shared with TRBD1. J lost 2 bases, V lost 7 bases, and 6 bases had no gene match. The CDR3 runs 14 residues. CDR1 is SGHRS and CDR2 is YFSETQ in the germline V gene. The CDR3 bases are TGCGCCAGCGGAGGGACAGGCAACACAGATACGCAGTATTTT. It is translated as CASGGTGNTDTQYF. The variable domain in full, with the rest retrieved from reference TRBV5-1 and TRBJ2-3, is KAGVTQTPRYLIKTRGQQVTLSCSPISGHRSVSWYQQTPGQGLQFLFEYFSETQRNKGNFPGRFSGRQFSNSRSEMNVSTLELGDSALYLCASGGTGNTDTQYFGPGTRLTVL.

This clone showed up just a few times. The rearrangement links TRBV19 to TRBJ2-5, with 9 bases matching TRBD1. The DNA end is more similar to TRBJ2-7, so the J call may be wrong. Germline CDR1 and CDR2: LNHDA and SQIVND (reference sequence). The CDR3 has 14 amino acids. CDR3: CASTKGQGVGEQYF. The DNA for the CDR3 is TGTGCCAGTACCAAGGGACAGGGAGTGGGCGAGCAGTACTTC.